This T cell receptor (beta chain) was observed in a study of neoadjuvant anti-PD-1 for oral cavity cancer. Study details: Patients without progression received a fourth nivolumab dose around day 43, then surgical resection on days 50-56.

V dropped 1 base and J dropped 2; count of bases not matched to a gene: 3. Germline V gives CDR1 GTSNPN, CDR2 SVGIG (reference sequence). The CDR3 has 14 residues. Described time point: after neoadjuvant nivolumab, at surgical resection. This clone was picked up one time. This table comes from immunoSEQ multiplex PCR, and its TCRdb copy is limited to in-frame clones, with some not included. The sample lists about 42,000 clones; about three quarters were seen once. The TCR comes from a person aged 35-80 years with oral cavity squamous cell carcinoma. This material consisted of PBMCs, taken after nivolumab (anti-PD-1) treatment. The rearrangement links TRBV30 to TRBJ2-3, with 7 positions matching TRBD2. CDR3 coding DNA: TGTGCCTGGAGTGAGGGAGGGATCACAGATACGCAGTATTTT. This gives the protein CAWSEGGITDTQYF.